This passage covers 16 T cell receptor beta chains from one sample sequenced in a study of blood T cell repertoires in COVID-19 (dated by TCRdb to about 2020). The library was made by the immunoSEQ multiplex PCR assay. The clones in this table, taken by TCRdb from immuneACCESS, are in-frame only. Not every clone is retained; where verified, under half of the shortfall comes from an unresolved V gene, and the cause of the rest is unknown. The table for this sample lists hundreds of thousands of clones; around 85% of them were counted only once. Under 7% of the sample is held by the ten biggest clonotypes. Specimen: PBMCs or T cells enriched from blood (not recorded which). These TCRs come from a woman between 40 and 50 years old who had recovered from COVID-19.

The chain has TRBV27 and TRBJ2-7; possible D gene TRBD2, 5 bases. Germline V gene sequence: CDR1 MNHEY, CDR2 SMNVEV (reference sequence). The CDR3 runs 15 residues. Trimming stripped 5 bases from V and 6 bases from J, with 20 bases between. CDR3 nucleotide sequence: TGTGCCAGCAGTCCGGCGGACCGACTGGGAGTCGAGCAGTACTTC. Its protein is CASSPADRLGVEQYF.

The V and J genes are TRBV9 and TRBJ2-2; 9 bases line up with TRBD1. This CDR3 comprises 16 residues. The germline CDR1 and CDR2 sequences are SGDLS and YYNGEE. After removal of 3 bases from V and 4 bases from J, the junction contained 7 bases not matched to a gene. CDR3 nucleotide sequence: TGTGCCAGCAGCGCTAGACCGGGACAGGGCACCGGGGAGCTGTTTTTT. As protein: CASSARPGQGTGELFF.

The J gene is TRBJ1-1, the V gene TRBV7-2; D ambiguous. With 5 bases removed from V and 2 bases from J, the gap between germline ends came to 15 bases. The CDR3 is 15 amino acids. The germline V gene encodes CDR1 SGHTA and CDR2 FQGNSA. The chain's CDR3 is CASSPSRQVNTEAFF. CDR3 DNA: TGTGCCAGCAGCCCCTCCCGGCAGGTAAACACTGAAGCTTTCTTT. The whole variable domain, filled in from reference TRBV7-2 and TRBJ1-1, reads GAGVSQSPSNKVTEKGKDVELRCDPISGHTALYWYRQSLGQGLEFLIYFQGNSAPDKSGLPSDRFSAERTGGSVSTLTIQRTQQEDSAVYLCASSPSRQVNTEAFFGQGTRLTVV.

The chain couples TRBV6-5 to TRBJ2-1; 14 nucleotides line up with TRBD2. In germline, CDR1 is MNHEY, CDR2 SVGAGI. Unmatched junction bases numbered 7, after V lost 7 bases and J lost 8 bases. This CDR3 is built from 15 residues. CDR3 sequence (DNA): TGTGCCAGCAATACCGGGACTAGCGGGGGTTATGAGCAGTTCTTC. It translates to CASNTGTSGGYEQFF.

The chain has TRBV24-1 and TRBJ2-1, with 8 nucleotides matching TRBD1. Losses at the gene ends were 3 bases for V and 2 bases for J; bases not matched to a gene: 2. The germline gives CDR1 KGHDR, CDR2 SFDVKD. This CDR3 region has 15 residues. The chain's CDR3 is CATSDQGAPYNEQFF. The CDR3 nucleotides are TGTGCCACCAGTGATCAGGGGGCCCCCTACAATGAGCAGTTCTTC.

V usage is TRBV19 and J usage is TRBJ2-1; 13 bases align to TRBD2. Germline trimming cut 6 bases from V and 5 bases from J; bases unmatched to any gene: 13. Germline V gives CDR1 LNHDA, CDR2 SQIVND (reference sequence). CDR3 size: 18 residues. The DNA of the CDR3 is TGTGCCAGTAGACCGAGGGGTACTAGCGGGAGGGCCGACAATGAGCAGTTCTTC. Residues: CASRPRGTSGRADNEQFF.

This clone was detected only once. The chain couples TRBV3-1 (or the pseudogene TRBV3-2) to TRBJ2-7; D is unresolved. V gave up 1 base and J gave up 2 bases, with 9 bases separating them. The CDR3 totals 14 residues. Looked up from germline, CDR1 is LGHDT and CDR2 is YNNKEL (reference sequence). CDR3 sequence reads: CASSQGAATYEQYF. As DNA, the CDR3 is TGTGCCAGCAGCCAAGGAGCCGCCACCTACGAGCAGTACTTC.

The CDR3 protein is CASSSLAGTSGGGDEQFF. Here the CDR3 DNA reads TGTGCCAGCAGCTCGCTCGCCGGGACTAGCGGTGGGGGGGATGAGCAGTTCTTC. The V and J genes are TRBV7-2 and TRBJ2-1; 11 positions agree with TRBD2. V was clipped by 4 bases and J by 8 bases; unmatched bases: 16. Looked up from germline, CDR1 is SGHTA and CDR2 is FQGNSA. The CDR3 is 18 residues long.

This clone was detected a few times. The CDR3 region has the DNA TGTGCCAGCAGCGCCGCCGTGGCCGAAAAACTGTTTTTT. Protein: CASSAAVAEKLFF. This chain links TRBV7-8 with TRBJ1-4; D is unresolved. Germline-derived CDR1 and CDR2 are SGHVS and FQNEAQ. V lost 5 bases, J lost 8 bases, and 12 bases lay in between. The CDR3 runs to 13 residues. The full variable domain, its missing parts supplied by reference TRBV7-8 and TRBJ1-4, is GAGVSQSPRYKVAKRGQDVALRCDPISGHVSLFWYQQALGQGPEFLTYFQNEAQLDKSGLPSDRFFAERPEGSVSTLKIQRTQQEDSAVYLCASSAAVAEKLFFGSGTQLSVL.

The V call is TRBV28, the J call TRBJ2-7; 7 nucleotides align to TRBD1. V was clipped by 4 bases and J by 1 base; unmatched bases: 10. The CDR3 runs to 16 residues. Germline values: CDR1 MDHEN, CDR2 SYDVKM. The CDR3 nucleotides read TGTGCCAGCAGTTCGGGGACAGCCGCGCAATCCTACGAGCAGTACTTC. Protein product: CASSSGTAAQSYEQYF.

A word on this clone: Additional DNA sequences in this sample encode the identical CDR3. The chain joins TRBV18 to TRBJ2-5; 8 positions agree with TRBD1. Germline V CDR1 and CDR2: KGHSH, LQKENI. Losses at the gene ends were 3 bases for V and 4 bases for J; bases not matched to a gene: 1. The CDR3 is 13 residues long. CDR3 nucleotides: TGTGCCAGCTCACCTGGACAGGGAGAGACCCAGTACTTC. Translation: CASSPGQGETQYF.

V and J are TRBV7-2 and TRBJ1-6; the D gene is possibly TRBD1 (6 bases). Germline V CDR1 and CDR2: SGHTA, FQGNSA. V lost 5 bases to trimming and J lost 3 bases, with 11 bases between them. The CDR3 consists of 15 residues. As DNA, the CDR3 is TGTGCCAGCAGCCACCGGGACATCTATAATTCACCCCTCCACTTT. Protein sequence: CASSHRDIYNSPLHF.

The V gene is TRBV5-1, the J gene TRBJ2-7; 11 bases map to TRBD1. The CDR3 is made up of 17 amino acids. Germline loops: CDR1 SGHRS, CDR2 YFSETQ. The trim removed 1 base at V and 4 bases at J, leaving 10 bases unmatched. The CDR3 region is CASSLYPSGQGGYEQYF. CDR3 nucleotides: TGCGCCAGCAGCTTGTATCCGTCGGGACAGGGGGGTTACGAGCAGTACTTC.

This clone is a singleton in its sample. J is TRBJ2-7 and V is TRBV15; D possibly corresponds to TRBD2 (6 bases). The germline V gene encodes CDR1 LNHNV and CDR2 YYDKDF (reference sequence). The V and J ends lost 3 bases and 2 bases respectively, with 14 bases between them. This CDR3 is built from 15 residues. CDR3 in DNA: TGTGCCACCAGCAGTCCGGGACGGGGGACCTACGAGCAGTACTTC. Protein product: CATSSPGRGTYEQYF.

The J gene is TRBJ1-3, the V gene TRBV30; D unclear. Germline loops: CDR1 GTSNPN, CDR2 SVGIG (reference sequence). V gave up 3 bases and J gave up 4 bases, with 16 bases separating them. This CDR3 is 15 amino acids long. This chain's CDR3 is CAWRDLRGFGNTIYF. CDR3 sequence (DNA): TGTGCCTGGAGGGACCTTCGGGGTTTCGGAAACACCATATATTTT.

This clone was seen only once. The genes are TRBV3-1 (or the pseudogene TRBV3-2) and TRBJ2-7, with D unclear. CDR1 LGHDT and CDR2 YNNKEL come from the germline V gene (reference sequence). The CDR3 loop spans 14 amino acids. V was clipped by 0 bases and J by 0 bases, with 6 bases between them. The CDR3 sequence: CASSQDPGSYEQYF. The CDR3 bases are TGTGCCAGCAGCCAAGACCCCGGCTCCTACGAGCAGTACTTC.